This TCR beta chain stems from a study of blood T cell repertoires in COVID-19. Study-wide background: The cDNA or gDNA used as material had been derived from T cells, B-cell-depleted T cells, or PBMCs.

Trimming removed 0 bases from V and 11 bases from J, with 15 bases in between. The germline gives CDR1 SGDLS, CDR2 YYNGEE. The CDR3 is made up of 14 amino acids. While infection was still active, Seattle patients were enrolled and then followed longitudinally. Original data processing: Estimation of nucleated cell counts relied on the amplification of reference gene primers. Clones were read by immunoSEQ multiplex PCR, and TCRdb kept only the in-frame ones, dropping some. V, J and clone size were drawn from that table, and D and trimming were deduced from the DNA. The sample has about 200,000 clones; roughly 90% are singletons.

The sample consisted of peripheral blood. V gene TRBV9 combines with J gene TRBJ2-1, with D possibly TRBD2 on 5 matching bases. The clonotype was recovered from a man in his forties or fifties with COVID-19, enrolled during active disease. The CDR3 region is CASSVVGAGNQQFF. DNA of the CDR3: TGTGCCAGCAGCGTAGTGGGTGCGGGCAACCAGCAGTTCTTC.